This note documents a single TCR beta chain sequence. These data come from a study of control samples from healthy donors and cancer patients. Generated by immunoSEQ multiplex PCR, the TCRdb table keeps only in-frame clones and is missing some. The repertoire holds tens of thousands of clones, 88% seen once, with 40% in the top ten. Trimming cost V 4 bases and J 4 bases, with 14 bases left between them. The CDR3 length is 15 residues. The V gene's germline CDR1 is SEHNR and CDR2 FQNEAQ (reference sequence). This chain uses TRBV7-9 with TRBJ2-1, with D tentatively TRBD1 (6 bases). The receptor was derived from a man aged 50 to 60 with head and neck cancer. Sequencing used PBMCs. The CDR3 DNA reads as TGTGCCAGCAGCTCCAGGCGTGGACAGTACAATGAGCAGTTCTTC. Translation gives CASSSRRGQYNEQFF. The full variable domain, rest sourced from reference TRBV7-9 and TRBJ2-1, is DTGVSQNPRHKITKRGQNVTFRCDPISEHNRLYWYRQTLGQGPEFLTYFQNEAQLEKSRLLSDRFSAERPKGSFSTLEIQRTEQGDSAMYLCASSSRRGQYNEQFFGPGTRLTVL.